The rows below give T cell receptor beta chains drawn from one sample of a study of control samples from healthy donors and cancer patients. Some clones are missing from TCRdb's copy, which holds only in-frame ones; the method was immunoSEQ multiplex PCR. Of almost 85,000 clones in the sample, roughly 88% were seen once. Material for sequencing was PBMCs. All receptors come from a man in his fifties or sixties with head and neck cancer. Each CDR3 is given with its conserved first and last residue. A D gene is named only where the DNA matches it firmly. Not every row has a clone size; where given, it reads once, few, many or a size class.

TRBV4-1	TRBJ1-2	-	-	TGCGCCAGCAGCCAATCCAGGACAGATCCTTACACCTTC	CASSQSRTDPYTF
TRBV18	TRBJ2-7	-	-	TGTGCCAGCTCACCGAGGGTAAGCTCCTACGAGCAGTACTTC	CASSPRVSSYEQYF
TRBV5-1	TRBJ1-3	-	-	TGCGCCAGCACCACGGACTTTACCGGTGGAAACACCATATATTTT	CASTTDFTGGNTIYF
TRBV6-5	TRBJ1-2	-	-	TGTGCCAGCACCCGGGGGGCAGAAGCTAACTATGGCTACACCTTC	CASTRGAEANYGYTF
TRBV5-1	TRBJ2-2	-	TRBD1	TGCGCCAGCAGCTCGACAGGGGCGGGCGGGGAGCTGTTTTTT	CASSSTGAGGELFF
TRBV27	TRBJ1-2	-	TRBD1	TGTGCCAGCAGTCCAAGGAGGACAGGCTTCAACTATGGCTACACCTTC	CASSPRRTGFNYGYTF
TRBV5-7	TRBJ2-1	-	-	TGTGCCAGCAGCCCCCCGGACGGGCCTCCCAGGTCCTACAATGAGCAGTTCTTC	CASSPPDGPPRSYNEQFF
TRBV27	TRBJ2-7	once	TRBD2	TGTGCCAGCAGAATTTTAGCGGGAGGGGTCTACGAGCAGTACTTC	CASRILAGGVYEQYF
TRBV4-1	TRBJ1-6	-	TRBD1	TGCGCCAGCAGCCCATCCGGGACAGGGAATTTATCCCTCCACTTT	CASSPSGTGNLSLHF
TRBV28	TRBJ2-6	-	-	TGTGCCAGCAGTTCCCCCGTCTCCTCTGGGGCCAACGTCCTGACTTTC	CASSSPVSSGANVLTF